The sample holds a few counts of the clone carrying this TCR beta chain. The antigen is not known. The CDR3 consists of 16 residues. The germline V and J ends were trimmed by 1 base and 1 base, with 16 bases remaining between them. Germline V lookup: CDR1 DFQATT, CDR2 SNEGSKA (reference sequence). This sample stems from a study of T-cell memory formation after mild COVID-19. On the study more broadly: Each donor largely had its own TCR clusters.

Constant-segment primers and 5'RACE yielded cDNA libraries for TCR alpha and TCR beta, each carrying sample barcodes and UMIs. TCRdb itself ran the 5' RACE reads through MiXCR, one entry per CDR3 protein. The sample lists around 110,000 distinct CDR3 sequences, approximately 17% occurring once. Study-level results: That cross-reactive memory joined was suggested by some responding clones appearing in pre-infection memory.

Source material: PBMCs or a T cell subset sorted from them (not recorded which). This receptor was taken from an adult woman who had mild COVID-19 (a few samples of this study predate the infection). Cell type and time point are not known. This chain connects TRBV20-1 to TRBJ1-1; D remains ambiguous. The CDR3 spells CSARASTGMENTEAFF. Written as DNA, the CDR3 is TGCAGTGCTAGAGCTTCTACGGGGATGGAGAACACTGAAGCTTTCTTT.